This TCR beta chain was captured in a study of T cells in Graves' hyperthyroidism and ophthalmopathy. This clonotype was detected ten times or more. This CDR3 contains 14 residues. V lost 1 base and J 2 bases, leaving 8 bases between the germline ends. CDR1 and CDR2 from the germline V gene are LNHDA and SQIVND (reference sequence). RNA transcripts gave rise to amplified TCR beta CDR3 regions. The HTBI primer set drove a first-round RT-PCR of the TCR CDR3. TCRdb ran MiXCR on the multiplex PCR reads and lists one entry per CDR3 protein. The table includes about 350,000 distinct CDR3 sequences, about 18% detected once. PBMCs came from 8.5 to 10 ml fresh peripheral blood.

V and J are TRBV19 and TRBJ1-1; D gene ambiguous. The material sequenced was blood. The sequence was obtained from a woman under 40 with Graves' hyperthyroidism that later progressed to Graves' ophthalmopathy. CDR3 nucleotides: TGTGCCAGTAGTATAGTGGCCGTAAACACTGAAGCTTTCTTT. It yields the protein CASSIVAVNTEAFF.